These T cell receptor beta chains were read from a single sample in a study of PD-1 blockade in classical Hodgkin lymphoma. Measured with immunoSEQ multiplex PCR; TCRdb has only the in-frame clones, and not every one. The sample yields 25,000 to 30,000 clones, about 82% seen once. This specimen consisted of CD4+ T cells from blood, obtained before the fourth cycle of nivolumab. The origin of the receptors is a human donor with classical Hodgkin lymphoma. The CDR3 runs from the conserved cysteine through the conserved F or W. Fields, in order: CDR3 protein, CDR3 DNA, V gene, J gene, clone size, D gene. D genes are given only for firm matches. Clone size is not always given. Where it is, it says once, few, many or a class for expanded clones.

CASSLLETSGAFF	TGTGCCAGCAGTTTATTGGAGACCTCAGGAGCTTTCTTT	TRBV28	TRBJ1-1	.	.
CASSLVGTSATYEQYF	TGTGCCAGCAGCTTAGTGGGGACTAGCGCCACCTACGAGCAGTACTTC	TRBV7-8	TRBJ2-7	once	TRBD2
CASSLEEGALHF	TGTGCCAGCAGCTTAGAAGAGGGGGCCCTCCACTTT	TRBV7-9	TRBJ1-6	few	.
CASSLEGSGANVLTF	TGCGCCAGCAGCTTGGAAGGTTCTGGGGCCAACGTCCTGACTTTC	TRBV5-1	TRBJ2-6	.	.
CASSLKAGSSTGELFF	TGCGCCAGCAGCTTGAAAGCGGGGAGTAGTACCGGGGAGCTGTTTTTT	TRBV5-1	TRBJ2-2	.	TRBD2
CASSLIAGVTDTQYF	TGCGCCAGCAGCTTAATAGCGGGTGTGACAGATACGCAGTATTTT	TRBV5-1	TRBJ2-3	.	TRBD2
CASGGTGGLNEQFF	TGCGCCAGCGGCGGAACAGGGGGCTTGAATGAGCAGTTCTTC	TRBV5-1	TRBJ2-1	.	TRBD1
CASSRGNIRGRASGNTIYF	TGCGCCAGCAGCCGTGGGAATATAAGGGGAAGGGCCTCTGGAAACACCATATATTTT	TRBV5-1	TRBJ1-3	.	.
CASSWLGQANTEAFF	TGCGCCAGCAGCTGGTTAGGACAGGCGAACACTGAAGCTTTCTTT	TRBV5-1	TRBJ1-1	.	TRBD1
CASSQDRQGSKQYF	TGCGCCAGCAGCCAAGACCGGCAGGGGAGTAAGCAGTATTTT	TRBV4-1	TRBJ2-3	.	.
CAWSDGGDLETQYF	TGTGCCTGGAGCGACGGCGGGGACCTAGAGACCCAGTACTTC	TRBV30	TRBJ2-5	.	.
CASKWAGEETQYF	TGTGCCAGCAAATGGGCAGGGGAAGAGACCCAGTACTTC	TRBV28	TRBJ2-5	.	.
CASSPGAGTNEKLFF	TGTGCCAGCTCACCAGGGGCAGGAACTAATGAAAAACTGTTTTTT	TRBV18	TRBJ1-4	once	.
CASSLDPGPGELFF	TGCGCCAGCAGCTTGGACCCGGGGCCCGGGGAGCTGTTTTTT	TRBV5-1	TRBJ2-2	.	.
CASSQDEGAGHQPQHF	TGTGCCAGCAGCCAAGATGAGGGGGCGGGCCATCAGCCCCAGCATTTT	TRBV4-2	TRBJ1-5	.	TRBD1
CASSLSGAISGNEKLFF	TGCGCCAGCAGCTTGTCAGGGGCGATCTCTGGTAATGAAAAACTGTTTTTT	TRBV5-1	TRBJ1-4	.	.
CASSDARMGFRANEKLFF	TGTGCCAGCAGTGACGCTCGAATGGGGTTTCGGGCTAATGAAAAACTGTTTTTT	TRBV2	TRBJ1-4	.	.
CASSWDRLNTGELFF	TGCGCCAGCAGCTGGGACAGGTTGAACACCGGGGAGCTGTTTTTT	TRBV5-1	TRBJ2-2	once	TRBD1
CASSQGRTNEKLFF	TGCGCCAGCAGCCAGGGACGGACTAATGAAAAACTGTTTTTT	TRBV5-1	TRBJ1-4	once	.
CASSPQWTGTDTQYF	TGCGCCAGCAGCCCGCAGTGGACCGGCACAGATACGCAGTATTTT	TRBV5-1	TRBJ2-3	.	.
CASSGNMDRGNEQYF	TGTGCCAGTAGCGGAAATATGGACAGGGGCAACGAGCAGTACTTC	TRBV19	TRBJ2-7	.	TRBD1
CASSSTGQDTGELFF	TGCGCCAGCAGCTCAACGGGACAGGACACCGGGGAGCTGTTTTTT	TRBV5-1	TRBJ2-2	.	TRBD1
CASRQGPGYGYTF	TGTGCCAGCAGACAGGGACCGGGGTATGGCTACACCTTC	TRBV28	TRBJ1-2	.	.
CASSRTGSGNTIYF	TGTGCCAGTAGTAGGACAGGGTCTGGAAACACCATATATTTT	TRBV19	TRBJ1-3	few	TRBD1
CSGASLRSGYTF	TGCAGCGGGGCCAGTCTTAGGTCTGGCTACACCTTC	TRBV29-1	TRBJ1-2	.	.
CASRVRANPLHF	TGTGCCAGCAGGGTCCGGGCAAATCCCCTCCACTTT	TRBV2	TRBJ1-6	few	.
CASSRGGPYEQYF	TGTGCCAGCAGTCGGGGGGGGCCCTACGAGCAGTACTTC	TRBV5-4	TRBJ2-7	.	TRBD2
CASSTGQGSQPQHF	TGCGCCAGCAGCACGGGACAGGGAAGTCAGCCCCAGCATTTT	TRBV5-1	TRBJ1-5	.	TRBD1
CASSLEGVDGYTF	TGCGCCAGCAGCTTGGAGGGGGTGGATGGCTACACCTTC	TRBV5-1	TRBJ1-2	.	.
CASTSLMRYGETQYF	TGTGCCAGCACCTCTTTGATGAGATACGGGGAGACCCAGTACTTC	TRBV27	TRBJ2-5	.	.
CASSTQSVRAGELFF	TGTGCCAGCAGTACCCAGTCCGTACGGGCCGGGGAGCTGTTTTTT	TRBV27	TRBJ2-2	.	.
CASSLVGLSRNEQFF	TGCGCCAGCAGCTTGGTAGGTCTCAGCCGCAATGAGCAGTTCTTC	TRBV5-1	TRBJ2-1	.	.
CASSFDLSGNTIYF	TGCGCCAGCAGCTTTGATCTCTCTGGAAACACCATATATTTT	TRBV5-1	TRBJ1-3	once	.
CASSLVVWRNPRNQPQHF	TGTGCCAGCAGCTTAGTGGTTTGGAGGAATCCGCGGAATCAGCCCCAGCATTTT	TRBV7-2	TRBJ1-5	once	.
CASSLPGTGRNSPLHF	TGTGCCAGCAGCTTGCCCGGGACAGGACGTAATTCACCCCTCCACTTT	TRBV5-6	TRBJ1-6	.	TRBD1
CASSPRVTSGAYSTDTQYF	TGTGCCAGCTCACCAAGAGTAACTAGCGGGGCGTATAGCACAGATACGCAGTATTTT	TRBV18	TRBJ2-3	.	TRBD2
CANQEVRLPYGYTF	TGTGCCAACCAAGAGGTTCGCCTCCCCTATGGCTACACCTTC	TRBV2	TRBJ1-2	.	.
CASSPGQGVHNEQFF	TGCGCCAGCAGCCCCGGACAGGGAGTCCACAATGAGCAGTTCTTC	TRBV5-1	TRBJ2-1	.	TRBD1
CASSLAETQYF	TGTGCCAGCAGCTTAGCAGAGACCCAGTACTTC	TRBV7-9	TRBJ2-5	.	.